The 23 T cell receptor beta chains below were found in one sample sequenced in a study of shared clonotypes between healthy human individuals. Sequenced by immunoSEQ multiplex PCR; TCRdb stores in-frame clones only, minus some. Among about 2.3 million clones listed, approximately 93% were seen once. The sample comprised naive CD4+ T cells from PBMCs. Indicated subset: CD45RA+ positively selected. The receptors shown here come from a young man in good health. Some clones in this sample may be carry-over from other donors' samples.

This chain joins TRBV5-1 and TRBJ2-1, with D perhaps matching TRBD1 or TRBD2 (6 bases each). V lost 5 bases and J 2 bases, leaving 14 bases between the germline ends. The germline V gene encodes CDR1 SGHRS and CDR2 YFSETQ. The CDR3 is 15 amino acids. CDR3 in amino acids: CASRGGRSTYNEQFF. In DNA form, the CDR3 reads TGCGCCAGCAGAGGGGGGAGGTCGACCTACAATGAGCAGTTCTTC.

This clone has a single count. This sample also contains other DNA sequences that code for the same CDR3. The chain carries TRBV28 and TRBJ1-4, with unresolved D. V shed 5 bases and J shed 5 bases, with 3 bases lying between them. There are 11 residues in the CDR3. Germline CDR1 reads MDHEN; CDR2 reads SYDVKM. In DNA form, the CDR3 reads TGTGCCAGCAGTCTAAATGAAAAACTGTTTTTT. This sequence encodes CASSLNEKLFF.

This chain uses TRBV7-3 with TRBJ2-1; TRBD2 matches 13 bases. CDR1 and CDR2 (germline): SGHTA, FQGTGA. The V and J ends lost 5 bases and 7 bases, in that order; junction bases with no gene match: 8. The CDR3 length is 16 residues. CDR3 amino acids: CASSPGLAGVRNEQFF. DNA of the CDR3: TGTGCCAGCAGCCCCGGACTAGCGGGAGTCAGGAATGAGCAGTTCTTC.

The chain has TRBV11-1 and TRBJ1-1; no firm D call. Germline lookup yields CDR1 SGHAT and CDR2 FQDESV (reference sequence). The CDR3 is made up of 13 amino acids. V lost 2 bases, J lost 4 bases, and 8 bases lay in between. The CDR3 sequence: CASSLHAATEAFF. The CDR3 DNA sequence: TGTGCCAGCAGCTTACACGCGGCCACTGAAGCTTTCTTT.

This clone was observed once. The CDR3 sequence: CASSSKTGLEQYF. The CDR3 DNA reads TGTGCCAGCAGTTCCAAGACAGGTCTCGAGCAGTACTTC. The chain recombines TRBV6-5 with TRBJ2-7, with D perhaps TRBD1 (6 bases). Germline CDR1 and CDR2: MNHEY and SVGAGI. The V gene lost 4 bases and the J gene lost 6 bases, with 13 bases spanning the gap. This CDR3 is built from 13 residues.

The V gene is TRBV7-2, the J gene TRBJ1-2, with D perhaps matching TRBD1 (5 bases). CDR3 length: 16 residues. Trimming shortened V by 2 bases and J by 4 bases, and 17 bases separated the two germline ends. Germline CDR1 and CDR2: SGHTA and FQGNSA. The CDR3 spells CASSLFRGPSSYGYTF. The CDR3 DNA reads as TGTGCCAGCAGCTTATTCCGGGGCCCCTCATCCTATGGCTACACCTTC.

This rearrangement joins TRBV6-4 to TRBJ2-7; 8 nucleotides line up with TRBD2. The V gene's germline CDR1 is MRHNA and CDR2 SNTAGT. V was clipped by 4 bases and J by 3 bases; unmatched bases: 5. The CDR3 consists of 14 residues. The CDR3 region has the DNA TGTGCCAGCAGTGCGGAAGCGGGAGACTACGAGCAGTACTTC. Protein product: CASSAEAGDYEQYF.

V is TRBV25-1 and J is TRBJ2-5; 11 bases line up with TRBD1. Trimming at V came to 4 bases and at J to 5 bases, leaving 12 bases not matched to a gene. The germline CDR1 and CDR2 sequences are MGHDK and SYGVNS. The CDR3 totals 17 residues. CDR3 loop: CASSGSLSGTGGETQYF. In nucleotides, the CDR3 is TGTGCCAGCAGTGGCTCCCTTAGCGGGACAGGGGGGGAGACCCAGTACTTC.

This clone has just one count. The gene calls are TRBV10-3 and TRBJ2-3, with TRBD1 matching over 9 bases. Germline lookup yields CDR1 ENHRY and CDR2 SYGVKD. Losses at the gene ends were 9 bases for V and 2 bases for J; bases not matched to a gene: 6. The CDR3 consists of 14 residues. The CDR3, as DNA: TGTGCCATTTCCGGGACAGGGATCACAGATACGCAGTATTTT. As protein: CAISGTGITDTQYF.

V usage is TRBV10-1 and J usage is TRBJ2-7, with D possibly matching TRBD2 (6 bases). Germline CDR1 reads WNHNN; CDR2 reads SYGVQD (reference sequence). The length of the CDR3 is 12 residues. Trimming left V 9 bases short and J 3 bases short, with 12 bases between. The CDR3 DNA reads TGCGCCAGGCCCGGGACTTTCTACGAGCAGTACTTC. This translates into CARPGTFYEQYF.

This clone was counted once. V and J are TRBV20-1 and TRBJ2-3; D not resolved. Germline assignment: CDR1 DFQATT and CDR2 SNEGSKA (reference sequence). CDR3 size: 11 residues. V gave up 3 bases and J gave up 12 bases, with 13 bases separating them. CDR3 in DNA: TGCAGTGCTAGGTACCTTGGAAGCCAGTATTTT. Its translation is CSARYLGSQYF.

The V call is TRBV15, the J call TRBJ1-5; D not resolved. The germline V gene has CDR1 LNHNV and CDR2 YYDKDF (reference sequence). V lost 0 bases and J lost 7, with 10 bases in between. The CDR3 consists of 14 residues. CDR3 in DNA: TGTGCCACCAGCAGAGATCGTGTCATGCAGCCCCAGCATTTT. Translated, it gives CATSRDRVMQPQHF.

V gene TRBV29-1 combines with J gene TRBJ2-7; the D is unclear. Germline assignment: CDR1 SQVTM and CDR2 ANQGSEA. The V end was cut by 5 bases, the J end by 4 bases, with 9 bases between. CDR3 length: 11 amino acids. The CDR3 sequence is CSVSRSYEQYF. In DNA form, the CDR3 reads TGCAGCGTTTCCCGGTCGTACGAGCAGTACTTC.

V and J are TRBV11-2 and TRBJ2-1, with 12 bases matching TRBD2. V lost 5 bases and J lost 8; bases outside the gene matches: 4. Germline V gene data show CDR1 as SGHAT and CDR2 as FQNNGV. The CDR3 covers 14 residues. This chain's CDR3 is CASSGLAGIDEQFF. CDR3 nucleotides: TGTGCCAGCAGCGGACTAGCGGGGATCGATGAGCAGTTCTTC.

Comments on this clone: Additional DNA sequences in this sample encode the identical CDR3. The V gene is TRBV2, the J gene TRBJ1-2, with D hard to call. The germline V gene has CDR1 SNHLY and CDR2 FYNNEI. Trimming cost V 2 bases and J 2 bases, with 6 bases left between them. The CDR3 has 13 amino acids. The DNA for the CDR3 is TGTGCCAGCAGTGAACTTCCCAACTATGGCTACACCTTC. Translating gives CASSELPNYGYTF.

DNA of the CDR3: TGTGCCAGCAGCGCCCGATTACAGGGAAACTATGGCTACACCTTC. This translates into CASSARLQGNYGYTF. The chain couples TRBV9 to TRBJ1-2, with D tentatively TRBD1 (6 bases). This CDR3 is 15 amino acids long. Trimming left V 3 bases short and J 2 bases short, with 14 bases between. Germline-derived CDR1 and CDR2 are SGDLS and YYNGEE. Full variable domain (rest looked up from reference TRBV9 and TRBJ1-2): DSGVTQTPKHLITATGQRVTLRCSPRSGDLSVYWYQQSLDQGLQFLIQYYNGEERAKGNILERFSAQQFPDLHSELNLSSLELGDSALYFCASSARLQGNYGYTFGSGTRLTVV.

The CDR3 is CASSTLFPDTQYF. CDR3 DNA sequence: TGTGCCAGTAGCACACTATTTCCAGATACGCAGTATTTT. V and J are TRBV19 and TRBJ2-3; D is unresolved. Trimming stripped 6 bases from V and 4 bases from J, with 11 bases between. CDR1 and CDR2 from the germline V gene are LNHDA and SQIVND (reference sequence). CDR3 length equals 13 residues.

Remarks on this clone: At one boundary the junction diverges from the germline segment, which might be a read error. V gene TRBV2 combines with J gene TRBJ2-7; 8 bases align to TRBD1. The CDR3 sequence is 13 residues long. Germline CDR1 reads SNHLY; CDR2 reads FYNNEI. CDR3 sequence (DNA): TGTGCCAGCAGTGATGAGACAGGGGACGAGCAGCACTTC. This translates into CASSDETGDEQHF.

This chain joins TRBV2 and TRBJ2-2; D uncertain. Trimming pared 7 bases from V and 6 bases from J, leaving 15 bases between. Germline CDR1 is SNHLY and CDR2 is FYNNEI. The CDR3 is 14 residues long. The CDR3 nucleotides read TGTGCCAGCACGTCGGGTAGCCTCGCCGGGGAGCTGTTTTTT. This gives the protein CASTSGSLAGELFF.

The chain links TRBV6-1 to TRBJ2-7; D is unresolved. Trimming left V 6 bases short and J 3 bases short, with 12 bases between. The CDR3 loop spans 13 amino acids. CDR1 MNHNS and CDR2 SASEGT come from the germline V gene. CDR3 sequence: CASRGQANYEQYF. For the CDR3, the DNA is TGTGCCAGCAGAGGGCAGGCTAACTACGAGCAGTACTTC.

The rearrangement uses TRBV7-7 and TRBJ2-2; TRBD2 matches at 8 bases. Trimming cost V 0 bases and J 0 bases; bases outside gene matches: 3. The V gene's germline CDR1 is SSHAT and CDR2 FNYEAQ (reference sequence). The CDR3 spans 17 residues. CDR3 amino acids: CASSLASGVTNTGELFF. CDR3 DNA: TGTGCCAGCAGCTTAGCTAGCGGGGTGACGAACACCGGGGAGCTGTTTTTT.

This chain links TRBV25-1 with TRBJ2-7; D is perhaps TRBD1 (5 bases). V gave up 4 bases and J gave up 3 bases, with 13 bases separating them. Germline CDR1 reads MGHDK; CDR2 reads SYGVNS. This CDR3 region has 14 residues. In nucleotides, the CDR3 is TGTGCCAGCAGTGGTTATCAGGGAAGCTACGAGCAGTACTTC. This codes for CASSGYQGSYEQYF.

This clone has just a few counts. V gene TRBV5-1 combines with J gene TRBJ1-5; D is uncertain. Trimming removed 4 bases from V and 0 bases from J, with 14 bases in between. Per the germline V gene, CDR1 is SGHRS and CDR2 is YFSETQ. The CDR3 consists of 16 residues. The CDR3 loop reads CASSLDGAYSNQPQHF. The CDR3 nucleotides read TGCGCCAGCAGCCTGGACGGTGCCTATAGCAATCAGCCCCAGCATTTT.